Detailed here is one T cell receptor (beta chain). The antigen is not known. Here immunoSEQ multiplex PCR was the method, and the copy in TCRdb shows in-frame clones only, minus some. The table includes 120,000 or so clones, more than 70% detected once. The sample belongs to a study of cytomegalovirus exposure and HLA in healthy donors. Overall study context: The 500 to 850 first-cohort repertoires and the 110 or so validation repertoires shared the same platform, a later analysis reported.

CDR3 length: 15 residues. Trimming removed 0 bases at V and 3 bases at J, with 11 bases between. Germline V lookup: CDR1 MNHEY, CDR2 SMNVEV (reference sequence). Study findings and constraints: It was reported that the classifier diagnosed cytomegalovirus status with high specificity and sensitivity in both the original and validation cohorts.

The clonotype was recovered from a woman aged 18 to 35 in good health and CMV-seronegative. What was sequenced was PBMCs. This chain connects TRBV27 to TRBJ1-1, with no clear D. CDR3 in amino acids: CASSLSGGWDTEAFF. For the CDR3, the DNA is TGTGCCAGCAGTTTATCAGGCGGTTGGGACACTGAAGCTTTCTTT.